The 29 T cell receptor beta chains reported below all come from one sample, sequenced in a study of shared clonotypes between healthy human individuals. TCRdb's table, derived via immunoSEQ multiplex PCR, lists solely in-frame clones and lacks some. Altogether fewer than 2.5 million clones are present, under 95% being singletons, with the ten largest covering 0.36%. The sequenced sample was naive CD4+ T cells from PBMCs. Noted subset: CD45RA+ positively selected. The origin of the receptors is a young man in good health. Some clones in this sample may be carry-over from other donors' samples.

The chain couples TRBV4-3 to TRBJ1-2, with TRBD1 matching 10 bases. J was trimmed by 5 bases and V by 1 base; bases with no gene match: 1. Per the germline V gene, CDR1 is LGHNA and CDR2 is YSLEER. This CDR3 comprises 14 residues. CDR3 DNA: TGCGCCAGCAGCCAAGCGGACAGGGGGTATGGCTACACCTTC. Protein sequence: CASSQADRGYGYTF.

This chain uses TRBV28 with TRBJ2-7, with TRBD2 matching 8 bases. Looked up from germline, CDR1 is MDHEN and CDR2 is SYDVKM. The V segment lost 7 bases and the J segment 1 base; nucleotides outside the gene matches: 12. This CDR3 contains 16 residues. CDR3 region: CASMSRTSPGSYEQYF. As DNA, the CDR3 is TGTGCCAGCATGTCTCGGACTAGCCCCGGGTCCTACGAGCAGTACTTC.

The J gene is TRBJ2-5, the V gene TRBV5-1; no firm D call. V was shortened by 0 bases and J by 4 bases, with 13 bases between the two germline ends. The CDR3 runs to 15 residues. CDR1 SGHRS and CDR2 YFSETQ come from the germline V gene. CDR3 coding DNA: TGCGCCAGCAGCTTGGGACCTCAGATAACAGAGACCCAGTACTTC. Translating gives CASSLGPQITETQYF. The whole variable domain, filled in from reference TRBV5-1 and TRBJ2-5, reads KAGVTQTPRYLIKTRGQQVTLSCSPISGHRSVSWYQQTPGQGLQFLFEYFSETQRNKGNFPGRFSGRQFSNSRSEMNVSTLELGDSALYLCASSLGPQITETQYFGPGTRLLVL.

This chain connects TRBV6-5 to TRBJ1-2, with D perhaps matching TRBD1 (5 bases). The CDR3 is 15 amino acids. CDR1 MNHEY and CDR2 SVGAGI come from the germline V gene. Trimming removed 4 bases at V and 5 bases at J, with 17 bases between. This CDR3 reads CASSLLQAGGYGYTF. CDR3 nucleotide sequence: TGTGCCAGCAGTTTACTACAGGCTGGAGGGTATGGCTACACCTTC.

This clone has a single count. The V gene is TRBV18, the J gene TRBJ2-3, with D unresolved. The ends were cut back, 4 bases at V and 0 bases at J, with 8 bases in the middle. In germline, CDR1 is KGHSH, CDR2 LQKENI. The CDR3 length is 14 residues. For the CDR3, the DNA is TGTGCCAGCTCACGCACACAGAGCACAGATACGCAGTATTTT. Translation gives CASSRTQSTDTQYF.

The CDR3 sequence is CASSAWTGLYTEAFF. The CDR3 nucleotides read TGTGCCAGCAGCGCATGGACAGGGTTGTACACTGAAGCTTTCTTT. The chain combines TRBV7-2 with TRBJ1-1; 8 positions agree with TRBD1. The CDR3 totals 15 residues. The germline V gene has CDR1 SGHTA and CDR2 FQGNSA. With 5 bases clipped from V and 3 bases from J, the junction kept 8 bases outside the gene matches. The full variable domain, its missing parts supplied by reference TRBV7-2 and TRBJ1-1, is GAGVSQSPSNKVTEKGKDVELRCDPISGHTALYWYRQSLGQGLEFLIYFQGNSAPDKSGLPSDRFSAERTGGSVSTLTIQRTQQEDSAVYLCASSAWTGLYTEAFFGQGTRLTVV.

The genes are TRBV19 and TRBJ2-2, with 8 bases aligning to TRBD2. Germline lookup yields CDR1 LNHDA and CDR2 SQIVND (reference sequence). This CDR3 has 14 amino acids. With V trimmed by 7 bases and J by 5 bases, 6 bases remained unmatched. CDR3: CASTRGGFTGELFF. The CDR3, as DNA: TGTGCCAGTACCCGGGGGGGCTTTACCGGGGAGCTGTTTTTT. Full variable domain (rest looked up from reference TRBV19 and TRBJ2-2): DGGITQSPKYLFRKEGQNVTLSCEQNLNHDAMYWYRQDPGQGLRLIYYSQIVNDFQKGDIAEGYSVSREKKESFPLTVTSAQKNPTAFYLCASTRGGFTGELFFGEGSRLTVL.

V is TRBV2 and J is TRBJ2-2, with D perhaps TRBD1 or TRBD2 (5 bases each). Germline CDR1 reads SNHLY; CDR2 reads FYNNEI. V was trimmed by 6 bases and J by 2 bases, leaving 7 bases between them. The CDR3 is made up of 13 amino acids. The CDR3 region is CASRGPNTGELFF. CDR3 bases: TGTGCCAGCAGGGGACCAAACACCGGGGAGCTGTTTTTT.

The chain joins TRBV25-1 to TRBJ1-1; no reliable D call. V lost 1 base and J 0 bases, leaving 3 bases between the germline ends. The CDR3 runs to 13 residues. Germline V gene sequence: CDR1 MGHDK, CDR2 SYGVNS. CDR3 sequence (DNA): TGTGCCAGCAGTGAATCCGTGAACACTGAAGCTTTCTTT. It encodes CASSESVNTEAFF.

V usage is TRBV18 and J usage is TRBJ2-7; D unresolved. The germline V and J ends were trimmed by 0 bases and 0 bases, with 12 bases remaining between them. The CDR3 consists of 16 residues. Germline loops: CDR1 KGHSH, CDR2 LQKENI. The CDR3 is CASSPPAVSLSYEQYF. CDR3 nucleotide sequence: TGTGCCAGCTCACCACCGGCAGTTTCCCTCTCCTACGAGCAGTACTTC.

V gene TRBV4-1 combines with J gene TRBJ1-1; 9 positions agree with TRBD1. CDR3 length: 16 residues. Germline assignment: CDR1 MGHRA and CDR2 YSYEKL. V was pared by 3 bases and J by 0 bases, with 5 bases of the junction left unmatched. The CDR3 nucleotides read TGCGCCAGCAGCCAGGACAGGGGAATAATGAACACTGAAGCTTTCTTT. Amino acid sequence: CASSQDRGIMNTEAFF.

The chain couples TRBV18 to TRBJ2-5, with D hard to call. V was cut by 3 bases and J by 2 bases, with 13 bases left in between. There are 15 residues in the CDR3. Germline V lookup: CDR1 KGHSH, CDR2 LQKENI. CDR3 nucleotides: TGTGCCAGCTCACCCACTGTCCTAGTGCAAGAGACCCAGTACTTC. This sequence encodes CASSPTVLVQETQYF.

Comment on this clone: Other DNA sequences within the sample encode an identical CDR3. The gene calls are TRBV11-2 and TRBJ2-7; 7 nucleotides align to TRBD1. J gave up 2 bases and V 2 bases, and 6 bases lay outside the gene matches. Looked up from germline, CDR1 is SGHAT and CDR2 is FQNNGV. The CDR3 contains 15 residues. CDR3 in amino acids: CASSLWAGGTYEQYF. The CDR3 DNA reads TGTGCCAGCAGCTTATGGGCAGGGGGTACCTACGAGCAGTACTTC.

The chain joins TRBV7-9 to TRBJ2-5; TRBD1 or TRBD2 may be the D gene (6 bases each). TRBJ2-7 matches the DNA end more closely, so the J call is doubtful. Germline values: CDR1 SEHNR, CDR2 FQNEAQ (reference sequence). This CDR3 spans 15 amino acids. The CDR3: CASSLGQGWGLEQYF. CDR3 sequence (DNA): TGTGCCAGCAGCTTAGGTCAGGGGTGGGGACTCGAGCAGTACTTC.

This clone was seen a handful of times. The chain couples TRBV6-4 to TRBJ1-1; a possible D gene is TRBD1 (5 bases). In germline, CDR1 is MRHNA, CDR2 SNTAGT. This CDR3 has 14 amino acids. V was cut by 9 bases and J by 1 base, with 15 bases left in between. Here the CDR3 reads CASTKWGENTEAFF. CDR3 bases: TGTGCCAGTACAAAATGGGGCGAGAACACTGAAGCTTTCTTT.

This chain links TRBV2 with TRBJ1-2; D gene ambiguous. The germline gives CDR1 SNHLY, CDR2 FYNNEI. The CDR3 loop spans 17 amino acids. V dropped 8 bases and J dropped 4 bases, with 26 bases sitting between them. CDR3 sequence: CASGPWAAQTWGYGYTF. The CDR3 DNA reads as TGTGCCAGCGGCCCGTGGGCAGCGCAAACGTGGGGCTATGGCTACACCTTC.

The rearrangement joins TRBV6-4 to TRBJ2-3; no definite D call. Trimming shortened V by 5 bases and J by 3 bases, and 12 bases separated the two germline ends. The CDR3 runs to 14 residues. CDR1 is MRHNA, CDR2 SNTAGT, per germline. The DNA of the CDR3 is TGTGCCAGCAGTCCCCGTCTAGGGACAGATACGCAGTATTTT. This gives the protein CASSPRLGTDTQYF.

This chain joins TRBV7-2 and TRBJ2-2; weak D call: TRBD2 (5 bases). CDR3 length: 17 residues. V was shortened by 5 bases and J by 3 bases, with 19 bases between the two germline ends. Germline values: CDR1 SGHTA, CDR2 FQGNSA. CDR3 sequence (DNA): TGTGCCAGCAGCCGGATCAACCGGGATCCTTACACCGGGGAGCTGTTTTTT. This encodes CASSRINRDPYTGELFF.

This clone was counted a single time. The rearrangement joins TRBV6-5 to TRBJ1-2, with 8 nucleotides matching TRBD1. Germline-derived CDR1 and CDR2 are MNHEY and SVGAGI. The CDR3 is made up of 14 amino acids. With V trimmed by 4 bases and J by 8 bases, 9 bases remained unmatched. DNA of the CDR3: TGTGCCAGCAGTTTCGCGGACAGGGTGGGAGGCTACACCTTC. This gives the protein CASSFADRVGGYTF.

As to this clone: Other DNA sequences in this specimen translate into the identical CDR3. The chain joins TRBV11-3 to TRBJ2-3; 10 bases map to TRBD2. The CDR3 is 16 residues long. Looked up from germline, CDR1 is SGHNT and CDR2 is YENEEA. The V gene end was trimmed by 3 bases and the J gene end by 0 bases; junction bases not matched to a gene: 3. DNA for the CDR3: TGTGCCAGCAGCTTCGGACTAGCGGCTAGCACAGATACGCAGTATTTT. Its translation: CASSFGLAASTDTQYF.

This clone has just a few counts. This specimen includes other DNA sequences encoding the same CDR3. J is TRBJ2-7 and V is TRBV5-1, with 9 bases fitting TRBD1. Unmatched junction bases numbered 3, after V lost 5 bases and J lost 3 bases. Germline CDR1 and CDR2: SGHRS and YFSETQ. CDR3 length: 13 amino acids. CDR3 amino acids: CASRPGQGYEQYF. DNA of the CDR3: TGCGCCAGCAGACCGGGACAGGGCTACGAGCAGTACTTC.

The chain combines TRBV7-9 with TRBJ2-3, with TRBD2 as a possible D gene (5 bases). Germline values: CDR1 SEHNR, CDR2 FQNEAQ (reference sequence). The V gene lost 2 bases and the J gene lost 1 base, with 10 bases spanning the gap. This CDR3 spans 15 amino acids. The DNA of the CDR3 is TGTGCCAGCAGCTTAACGGTTAGCGGCACAGATACGCAGTATTTT. Encoded protein: CASSLTVSGTDTQYF.

The V and J genes are TRBV5-1 and TRBJ2-1; 11 positions agree with TRBD2. J was trimmed by 0 bases and V by 7 bases; bases with no gene match: 21. This CDR3 comprises 21 residues. CDR1 SGHRS and CDR2 YFSETQ come from the germline V gene. The CDR3 loop reads CASRPLGASGRRGHSYNEQFF. DNA for the CDR3: TGCGCCAGCCGACCCCTCGGAGCTAGCGGGAGGAGAGGCCACTCCTACAATGAGCAGTTCTTC.

To note about this clone: The same CDR3 arises from other DNA sequences in this sample as well. The V gene is TRBV7-9, the J gene TRBJ1-5; D is unresolved. Per the germline V gene, CDR1 is SEHNR and CDR2 is FQNEAQ (reference sequence). V dropped 1 base and J dropped 3 bases, with 7 bases sitting between them. The CDR3 has 14 residues. CDR3 bases: TGTGCCAGCAGCTTAGGGGGAAACAATCAGCCCCAGCATTTT. Translating it yields CASSLGGNNQPQHF.

V and J are TRBV7-2 and TRBJ1-3; D unresolved. Germline V gene data show CDR1 as SGHTA and CDR2 as FQGNSA. The CDR3 is made up of 15 amino acids. V was clipped by 5 bases and J by 3 bases, with 14 bases between them. The CDR3 loop is CASSPRVGIGNTIYF. For the CDR3, the DNA is TGTGCCAGCAGCCCTCGGGTAGGGATTGGAAACACCATATATTTT.

This rearrangement joins TRBV7-2 to TRBJ2-3, with D perhaps matching TRBD1 (6 bases). The germline CDR1 and CDR2 sequences are SGHTA and FQGNSA. CDR3 length: 15 residues. The ends were cut back, 4 bases at V and 0 bases at J, with 11 bases in the middle. The CDR3 DNA sequence: TGTGCCAGCAGCTCCCAGGGGCTTAGCACAGATACGCAGTATTTT. Translating gives CASSSQGLSTDTQYF.

The chain links TRBV10-1 to TRBJ1-2; TRBD1 might be the D (5 bases). Germline loops: CDR1 WNHNN, CDR2 SYGVQD (reference sequence). Trimming took off 2 bases at V and 4 bases at J, with 11 bases between the two ends. The CDR3 covers 14 residues. This CDR3 reads CASSEGRERYGYTF. CDR3 DNA: TGCGCCAGCAGTGAGGGCAGGGAGCGCTATGGCTACACCTTC.

The chain uses TRBV6-1 and TRBJ1-2; TRBD1 might be the D (6 bases). Trimming took 2 bases from V and 1 from J, leaving 17 bases between them. Germline CDR1 reads MNHNS; CDR2 reads SASEGT. The CDR3 totals 17 residues. CDR3 loop: CASSEKIRTANNYGYTF. In DNA, the CDR3 is TGTGCCAGCAGTGAAAAAATAAGGACAGCCAATAACTATGGCTACACCTTC.

This chain uses TRBV7-2 with TRBJ1-2; D remains unclear. V was pared by 0 bases and J by 4 bases, with 12 bases between. Germline CDR1 is SGHTA and CDR2 is FQGNSA. This CDR3 spans 15 amino acids. For the CDR3, the DNA is TGTGCCAGCAGCTTAGCCTTCGGCAGCTTCTATGGCTACACCTTC. It yields the protein CASSLAFGSFYGYTF.